This T cell receptor beta chain was recorded in a study of T cell repertoires in cytomegalovirus infection. As for the study in general: An indication of both CMV infection and matching HLA type came from public TCR beta signatures.

In TCRdb, the reads were re-called with MiXCR into one record per CDR3 protein. The sample shows approximately 220,000 distinct CDR3 sequences, 35% to 40% of them seen only once. Study conclusions and caveats: The study identified carriers of CMV plus the relevant HLA from cumulative public TCR beta family frequency.

The CDR3 totals 15 residues. V shed 8 bases and J 0 bases; nucleotides not matched to a gene: 7. The germline gives CDR1 SGHAT, CDR2 FQNNGV. Turning to this clonotype: The antigen remains undetermined.

This receptor was taken from a human donor in good health (CMV status not recorded). Some clones in this sample may be carry-over from other donors' samples. The material was CD8+ T cells from cultured PBMCs, obtained from culture after CMV antigen stimulation. The chain uses TRBV11-2 and TRBJ2-1; TRBD2 matches 7 bases. The CDR3 is CASSGGPGSYNEQFF. CDR3 nucleotides: TGTGCCAGCTCGGGGGGACCCGGCTCCTACAATGAGCAGTTCTTC.